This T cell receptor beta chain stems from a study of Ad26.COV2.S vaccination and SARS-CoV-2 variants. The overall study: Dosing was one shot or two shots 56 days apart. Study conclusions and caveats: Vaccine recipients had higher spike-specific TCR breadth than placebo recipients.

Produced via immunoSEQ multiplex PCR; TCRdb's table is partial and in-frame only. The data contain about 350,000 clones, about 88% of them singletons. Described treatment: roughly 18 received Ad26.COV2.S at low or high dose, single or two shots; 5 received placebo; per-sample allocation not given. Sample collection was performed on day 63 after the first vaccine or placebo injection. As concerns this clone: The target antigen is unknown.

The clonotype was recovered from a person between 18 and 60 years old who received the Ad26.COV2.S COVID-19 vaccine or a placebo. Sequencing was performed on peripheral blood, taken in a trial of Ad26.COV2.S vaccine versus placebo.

The CDR3 DNA is TGTGCCAGCAGCTATACGACAGGTGCTTACGAGCAGTACTTC. Translating gives CASSYTTGAYEQYF. V gene TRBV7-8 combines with J gene TRBJ2-7, with a weak D call TRBD1 (6 bases). This CDR3 is 14 amino acids long. Between the trimmed V and J ends, which lost 4 bases and 4 bases, there was a span of 14 bases. The germline CDR1 and CDR2 sequences are SGHVS and FQNEAQ.